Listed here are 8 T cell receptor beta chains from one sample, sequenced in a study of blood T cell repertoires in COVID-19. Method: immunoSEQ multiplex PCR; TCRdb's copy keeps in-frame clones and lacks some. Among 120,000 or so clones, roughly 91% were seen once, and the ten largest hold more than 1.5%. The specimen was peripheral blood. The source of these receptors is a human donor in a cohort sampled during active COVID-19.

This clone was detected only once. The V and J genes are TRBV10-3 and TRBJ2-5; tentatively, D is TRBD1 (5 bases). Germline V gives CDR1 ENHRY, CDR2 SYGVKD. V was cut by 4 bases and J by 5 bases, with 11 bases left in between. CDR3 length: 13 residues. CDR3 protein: CAISADTPETQYF. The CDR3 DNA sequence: TGTGCCATCAGTGCGGACACCCCGGAGACCCAGTACTTC.

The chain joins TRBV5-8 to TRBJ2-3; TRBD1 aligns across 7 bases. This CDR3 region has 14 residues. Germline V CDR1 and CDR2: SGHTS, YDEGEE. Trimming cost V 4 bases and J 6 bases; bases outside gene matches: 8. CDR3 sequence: CASSPGQLQDTQYF. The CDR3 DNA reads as TGTGCCAGCAGCCCGGGACAGTTGCAGGATACGCAGTATTTT.

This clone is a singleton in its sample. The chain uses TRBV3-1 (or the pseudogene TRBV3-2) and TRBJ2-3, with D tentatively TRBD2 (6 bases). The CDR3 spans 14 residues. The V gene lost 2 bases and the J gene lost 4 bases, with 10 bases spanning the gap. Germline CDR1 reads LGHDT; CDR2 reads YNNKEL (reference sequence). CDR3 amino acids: CASSQRGTADTQYF. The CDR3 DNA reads TGTGCCAGCAGCCAACGGGGGACCGCAGATACGCAGTATTTT.

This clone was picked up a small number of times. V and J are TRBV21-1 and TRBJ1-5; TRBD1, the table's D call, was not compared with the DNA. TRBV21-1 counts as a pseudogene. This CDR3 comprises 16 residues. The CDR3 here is CASSKVEGQVSQPQHF. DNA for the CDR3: TGTGCCAGCAGCAAAGTAGAGGGACAGGTCAGTCAGCCCCAGCATTTT.

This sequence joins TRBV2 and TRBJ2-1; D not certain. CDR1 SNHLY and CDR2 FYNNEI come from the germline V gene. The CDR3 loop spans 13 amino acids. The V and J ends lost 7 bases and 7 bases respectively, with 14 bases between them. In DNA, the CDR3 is TGTGCCAGCATATCGCCCCTCAGAAATGAGCAGTTCTTC. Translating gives CASISPLRNEQFF.

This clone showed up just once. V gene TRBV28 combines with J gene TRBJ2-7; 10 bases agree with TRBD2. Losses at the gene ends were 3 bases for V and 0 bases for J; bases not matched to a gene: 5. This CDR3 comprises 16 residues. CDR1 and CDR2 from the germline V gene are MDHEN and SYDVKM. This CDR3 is CASSFSLAGISYEQYF. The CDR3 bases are TGTGCCAGCAGTTTTTCACTAGCGGGGATCTCCTACGAGCAGTACTTC.

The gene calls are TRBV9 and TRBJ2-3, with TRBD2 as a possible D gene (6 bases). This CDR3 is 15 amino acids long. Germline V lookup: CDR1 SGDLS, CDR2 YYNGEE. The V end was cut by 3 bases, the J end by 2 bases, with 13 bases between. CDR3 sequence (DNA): TGTGCCAGCAGCGGTGTCACGGGGGACACAGATACGCAGTATTTT. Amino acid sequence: CASSGVTGDTDTQYF.

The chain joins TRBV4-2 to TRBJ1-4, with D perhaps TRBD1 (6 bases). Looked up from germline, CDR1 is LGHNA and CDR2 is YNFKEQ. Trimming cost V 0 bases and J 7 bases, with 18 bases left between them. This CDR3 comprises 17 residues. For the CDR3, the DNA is TGTGCCAGCAGCCAAGAAGGACAGTCCGCCGATAGTGAAAAACTGTTTTTT. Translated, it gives CASSQEGQSADSEKLFF.